Given below is one TCR beta chain in context. Its cognate antigen is unknown. 5' RACE with UMI labels generated the TRB cDNA libraries. From its re-call of the 5' RACE reads, TCRdb lists each CDR3 protein once, without DNA. This sample's table reports about 140,000 distinct CDR3 sequences. Phenotypically, naive CD8+ T cells corresponded to CD45RO-CCR7+CD27+CD95-. This record belongs to a study of CXCR3-negative and CXCR3-positive naive CD8 T cells. General study results and limits: For memory CD8+ cells diversity was much lower, but both naive subsets had comparably high diversity. PBMCs showed partially decreased CXCR3 expression after cryopreservation, and most assays used fresh PBMCs. CXCR3-negative naive cells had less hydrophobic TRB CDR3s than did CXCR3-positive naive cells.

This CDR3 contains 16 residues. The germline V gene encodes CDR1 LNHNV and CDR2 YYDKDF (reference sequence). The J gene is TRBJ2-7, the V gene TRBV15; TCRdb's D gene call, TRBD1, goes unchecked for lack of DNA. This receptor was identified in a human donor in good health. Some clones in this sample may be carry-over from other donors' samples. Specimen: naive CXCR3+ CD8+ T cells from blood. Documented subset: CD45RO-CCR7+CD27+CD95- naive CD8+ T cells expressing CXCR3 (TNR3+). This CDR3 is CATSRETGGRLYEQYF.